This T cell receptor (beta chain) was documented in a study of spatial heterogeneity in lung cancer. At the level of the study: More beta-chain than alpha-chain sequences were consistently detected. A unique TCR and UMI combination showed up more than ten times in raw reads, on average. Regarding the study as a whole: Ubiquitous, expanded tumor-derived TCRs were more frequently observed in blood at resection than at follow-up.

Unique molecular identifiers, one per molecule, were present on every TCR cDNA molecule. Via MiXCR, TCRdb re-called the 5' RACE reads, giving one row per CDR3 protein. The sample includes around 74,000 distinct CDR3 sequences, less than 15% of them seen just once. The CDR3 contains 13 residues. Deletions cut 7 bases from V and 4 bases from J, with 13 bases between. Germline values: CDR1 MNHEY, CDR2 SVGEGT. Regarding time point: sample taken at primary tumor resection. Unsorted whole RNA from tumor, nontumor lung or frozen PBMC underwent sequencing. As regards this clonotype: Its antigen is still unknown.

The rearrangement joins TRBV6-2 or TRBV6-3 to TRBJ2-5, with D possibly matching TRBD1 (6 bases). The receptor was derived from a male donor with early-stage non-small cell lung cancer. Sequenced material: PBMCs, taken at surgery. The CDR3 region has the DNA TGTGCCAGCACGCCGACAGGACGAGAGACCCAGTACTTC. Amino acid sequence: CASTPTGRETQYF.